The 5 T cell receptor beta chains in this list originate from one sample, sequenced in a study of cytomegalovirus exposure and HLA in healthy donors. The PCR contained 60 Vbeta and 13 Jbeta primers. Sequencing used immunoSEQ multiplex PCR; TCRdb keeps in-frame clones, though not all of them. This sample yields more than 60,000 clones, of which 70% to 80% are seen a single time; over 2.5% belongs to the top ten. Input material: PBMCs. Receptor source: a man aged 18 to 29 in good health and CMV-seronegative.

This rearrangement joins TRBV30 to TRBJ2-5; TRBD1 aligns across 8 bases. The CDR3 has 15 residues. Looked up from germline, CDR1 is GTSNPN and CDR2 is SVGIG (reference sequence). V lost 2 bases and J lost 3; bases outside the gene matches: 8. The chain's CDR3 is CAWSPGRGREETQYF. The CDR3 DNA follows: TGTGCCTGGAGTCCTGGCAGGGGGCGCGAAGAGACCCAGTACTTC.

The chain has TRBV15 and TRBJ2-3; possibly TRBD1 for D (7 bases). Germline V gene sequence: CDR1 LNHNV, CDR2 YYDKDF (reference sequence). CDR3 size: 15 residues. V lost 0 bases and J 6 bases, leaving 13 bases between the germline ends. In nucleotides, the CDR3 is TGTGCCACCAGCAGAGATTCAGGGGGGCGGGATACGCAGTATTTT. Protein sequence: CATSRDSGGRDTQYF.

V and J are TRBV9 and TRBJ1-2; 12 bases align to TRBD1. The CDR3 is 16 amino acids. Trimming at V came to 0 bases and at J to 6 bases, leaving 6 bases not matched to a gene. CDR1 and CDR2 from the germline V gene are SGDLS and YYNGEE. CDR3 nucleotide sequence: TGTGCCAGCAGCGTAGTCGAGGGACAGGGGGCGCATGGCTACACCTTC. Its translation is CASSVVEGQGAHGYTF.

The chain is built from TRBV28 and TRBJ1-5; 8 bases align to TRBD1. In germline, CDR1 is MDHEN, CDR2 SYDVKM. After removal of 5 bases from V and 1 base from J, the junction contained 1 base not matched to a gene. This CDR3 is 14 amino acids long. The CDR3 loop is CASSTGGSNQPQHF. The CDR3 bases are TGTGCCAGCAGTACAGGGGGGAGCAATCAGCCCCAGCATTTT.

The chain carries TRBV18 and TRBJ1-6; possible D gene TRBD1, 5 bases. CDR3 length: 14 amino acids. Germline lookup yields CDR1 KGHSH and CDR2 LQKENI. Trimming removed 2 bases at V and 9 bases at J, with 11 bases between. This CDR3 reads CASSPGGDGSPLHF. The CDR3 DNA follows: TGTGCCAGCTCACCAGGGGGGGACGGTTCACCCCTCCACTTT.